Included here is one T cell receptor beta chain sequence, with context. This clone's antigen is unknown. Base qualities are not provided; no much larger clone lies one nucleotide away. Libraries of naive CD8 T cells were built from anywhere between roughly 17,000 and 1,000,000 sorted cells, with 10%, 30% or 50% of the purified RNA used. Naive CD8 T cells, defined as CD8+CD4-CCR7+CD45RA+, were FACS-sorted into RLT Plus buffer on a BD FACSAria II. Approximately nine TCR copies' worth of Jurkat RNA were spiked into about 19,000-1,000,000 naive CD8 T cell samples to test detection sensitivity. Enrichment of CD8 T cells was performed with RosetteSep CD8+ T Cell Enrichment Cocktail and Ficoll-Paque, after which ACK red cell lysis was carried out. The data were taken from a study of molecular identifiers for immune sequencing clone quantification listed by TCRdb under 2018. A note on the overall study: For a replicate experiment, the RNA from either approximately 20,000 or 98,000 naive CD8 T cells was divided into five aliquots, and four of those aliquots went on to sequencing. The study was a methods study using CD8 T cells to benchmark molecular-identifier clustering-based TCR repertoire sequencing (MIDCIRS) and TCR RNA copy counting.

General conclusions and limits of the study: In CMV-specific effector cells, clones with more than 20 RNA copies contained over 99% of molecules, whereas in naive cells such clones contained under 1% of molecules. Highly expanded clone sizes could be underestimated if identical TCR molecules share a barcode. The naive libraries included spiked-in Jurkat TCR RNA (under eleven copies' worth), and this Jurkat TCR RNA is not part of the donor repertoire. Modeling indicated roughly 3.3 TCR RNA copies recovered per cell, compared with about 9.4 by digital PCR, which implies a capture efficiency of approximately 30%. When barcode sub-clustering was left out, chimeric consensus sequences inflated TCR diversity, with chimeras reaching as high as 47%. A single cell's worth of spiked-in Jurkat TCR RNA was reported detectable even among about a million naive CD8 T cells.

The library relied on PCR. The data were produced on an Illumina HiSeq 4000. Preparation of bulk TCR libraries followed a previously described approach, with the TCR primers listed in Table S5. Total RNA was purified with the Qiagen AllPrep DNA/RNA kit. Before analysis, reads from multiple sequencing runs of the same library were pooled. The authors processed their data as follows. Reads were retained only if their TCR constant sequence matched exactly, and those retained reads were trimmed to 150 nt and grouped according to their 12-nt molecular barcodes. Within each barcode group, reads were sub-clustered at a 15% Levenshtein threshold, and quality-weighted consensus sequences were built per RNA molecule. Non-functional sequences were excluded, and lower-count sequences lying one edit away from another sequence were also excluded. Barcode sub-clusters with fewer than 20% of the maximum read count were removed, based on fitting two negative binomial distributions. TCRdb applied fastp at Q25 and MiXCR to the public reads, then kept only in-frame beta chains. Each entry is one CDR3 protein sequence, shown with its most common DNA and genes. The V and J calls reflect TCRdb's pipeline rather than the authors' work. This sample is represented by over 600,000 distinct CDR3 sequences; 15% to 20% of them were singletons. The ten largest clonotypes hold approximately 0.9% of the sample.

Measured from the cysteine to the phenylalanine, the CDR3 is 15 residues long. The sequence is cut down to CDR3 DNA, 45 bases in frame from base 1. Trimming accounts for 4 bases at V and 13 bases at J, while the number of junction bases matched to no gene is 14. Sequencing was performed on naive CD8+ T cells from blood, with Jurkat cell RNA spiked in. In the paper's terms, the cell subset or site label means: FACS-sorted CD8+CD4-CCR7+CD45RA+ naive T cells. In this chain, TRBV5-3 is recombined with TRBJ2-1; 10 central nucleotides agree with TRBD2. TRBV5-3 is known as an ORF, though its function is uncertain. This clonotype was obtained from a human donor in good health. Some libraries in this study had Jurkat cell RNA spiked in. The CDR3 here reads CARSLSGTSDHFQFF. The sequenced DNA is TGTGCCAGAAGCCTATCCGGGACTAGCGACCATTTTCAGTTCTTC.